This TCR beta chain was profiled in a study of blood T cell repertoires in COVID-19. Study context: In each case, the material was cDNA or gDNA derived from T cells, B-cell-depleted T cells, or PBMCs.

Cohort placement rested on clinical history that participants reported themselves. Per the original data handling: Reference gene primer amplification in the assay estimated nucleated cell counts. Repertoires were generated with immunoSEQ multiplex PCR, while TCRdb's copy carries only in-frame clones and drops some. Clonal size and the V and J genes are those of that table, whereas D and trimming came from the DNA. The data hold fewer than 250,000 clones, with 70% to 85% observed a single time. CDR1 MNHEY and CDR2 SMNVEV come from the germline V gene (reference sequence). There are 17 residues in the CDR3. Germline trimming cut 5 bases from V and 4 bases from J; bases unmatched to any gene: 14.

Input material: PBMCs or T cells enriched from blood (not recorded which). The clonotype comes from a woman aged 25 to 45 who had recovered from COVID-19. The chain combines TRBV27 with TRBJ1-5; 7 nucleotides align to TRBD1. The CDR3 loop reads CASSPPGQVHLNQPQHF. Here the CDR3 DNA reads TGTGCCAGCAGTCCGCCTGGACAGGTTCACTTGAATCAGCCCCAGCATTTT.